Shown below are 32 T cell receptor beta chains from a single sample sequenced in a study of cytomegalovirus exposure and HLA in healthy donors. The primer mix had 60 Vbeta and 13 Jbeta primers. The repertoire was sequenced with immunoSEQ multiplex PCR; TCRdb's copy has only in-frame clones and lacks some. The sample has around 93,000 clones; over 65% are singletons. The sequencing sample was made of PBMCs. The receptors here all came from a man aged 50 to 59 in good health and CMV-seronegative.

CDR3 DNA: TGCGCCAGCAGCTTAGCCCCACAGGGGACGAACACTGAAGCTTTCTTT. The encoded protein is CASSLAPQGTNTEAFF. The chain has TRBV5-1 and TRBJ1-1, with 7 nucleotides matching TRBD1. Germline CDR1 and CDR2: SGHRS and YFSETQ. The V gene end was trimmed by 2 bases and the J gene end by 1 base; junction bases not matched to a gene: 8. This CDR3 region has 16 residues.

The chain has TRBV5-1 and TRBJ1-6; D remains ambiguous. Per germline, CDR1 SGHRS and CDR2 YFSETQ. The CDR3 spans 16 residues. The germline V and J ends were trimmed by 0 bases and 6 bases, with 13 bases remaining between them. The chain's CDR3 is CASSLESGVGNSPLHF. CDR3 bases: TGCGCCAGCAGCTTGGAATCCGGGGTCGGTAATTCACCCCTCCACTTT.

The chain is built from TRBV29-1 and TRBJ2-7; 8 bases map to TRBD1. The CDR3 totals 11 residues. Losses at the gene ends were 7 bases for V and 5 bases for J; bases not matched to a gene: 4. Germline CDR1 reads SQVTM; CDR2 reads ANQGSEA. CDR3 DNA sequence: TGCAGCGGACAGACAGGGGACGAGCAGTACTTC. It encodes CSGQTGDEQYF.

V and J are TRBV5-1 and TRBJ1-1, with D perhaps TRBD1 (5 bases). Trimming pared 0 bases from V and 0 bases from J, leaving 12 bases between. The CDR3 runs 16 residues. CDR1 SGHRS and CDR2 YFSETQ come from the germline V gene. CDR3 protein: CASSLDRPGVNTEAFF. CDR3 coding DNA: TGCGCCAGCAGCTTGGATCGGCCGGGGGTGAACACTGAAGCTTTCTTT.

The rearrangement uses TRBV27 and TRBJ2-3; 9 bases line up with TRBD1. The CDR3 is 15 residues long. Germline V lookup: CDR1 MNHEY, CDR2 SMNVEV (reference sequence). V trimming: 5 bases; J trimming: 5 bases; junction bases outside the gene matches: 8. The CDR3 DNA reads as TGTGCCAGCAGTCTAATACAGGGGGCTATAGATACGCAGTATTTT. Protein sequence: CASSLIQGAIDTQYF.

The rearrangement joins TRBV2 to TRBJ2-5; 8 nucleotides agree with TRBD1. This CDR3 has 14 residues. CDR1 and CDR2 (germline): SNHLY, FYNNEI. The V gene end was trimmed by 4 bases and the J gene end by 5 bases; junction bases not matched to a gene: 6. In DNA, the CDR3 is TGTGCCAGCAGTGTTGGGACAGGATTGGAGACCCAGTACTTC. Protein: CASSVGTGLETQYF.

The chain joins TRBV5-4 to TRBJ2-6; D not resolved. The CDR3 contains 17 residues. Trimming left V 1 base short and J 4 bases short, with 15 bases between. CDR1 and CDR2 (germline): SGHNT, YYREEE (reference sequence). The CDR3 loop is CASSLKAGAAGANVLTF. The CDR3 DNA follows: TGTGCCAGCAGCTTGAAGGCAGGTGCCGCGGGGGCCAACGTCCTGACTTTC. Drawing the rest from reference TRBV5-4 and TRBJ2-6, the complete variable domain is ETGVTQSPTHLIKTRGQQVTLRCSSQSGHNTVSWYQQALGQGPQFIFQYYREEENGRGNFPPRFSGLQFPNYSSELNVNALELDDSALYLCASSLKAGAAGANVLTFGAGSRLTVL.

In this sample, this clone turned up a few times. The V gene is TRBV10-3, the J gene TRBJ2-1, with D possibly TRBD1 on 6 matching bases. This CDR3 comprises 17 residues. CDR1 and CDR2 from the germline V gene are ENHRY and SYGVKD. V lost 0 bases and J lost 0, with 12 bases in between. The CDR3 loop is CAISESKTGDSYNEQFF. CDR3 DNA sequence: TGTGCCATCAGTGAGTCAAAGACAGGAGACTCCTACAATGAGCAGTTCTTC.

V usage is TRBV14 and J usage is TRBJ2-1, with TRBD2 matching over 7 bases. The CDR3 is 14 amino acids. V trimming: 6 bases; J trimming: 3 bases; junction bases outside the gene matches: 5. Germline assignment: CDR1 SGHDN and CDR2 FVKESK. The CDR3 region has the DNA TGTGCCAGCAGGGAGCGGGATAGCTACAATGAGCAGTTCTTC. Its protein is CASRERDSYNEQFF.

The chain combines TRBV25-1 with TRBJ2-3, with D possibly being TRBD2 (5 bases). The V and J ends lost 4 bases and 2 bases respectively, with 16 bases between them. The CDR3 covers 16 residues. Germline-derived CDR1 and CDR2 are MGHDK and SYGVNS. The CDR3, as DNA: TGTGCCAGCAGTGGTGGACGGGGAAGCTTCACAGATACGCAGTATTTT. It is translated as CASSGGRGSFTDTQYF.

J is TRBJ1-4 and V is TRBV28; a weak D match, TRBD1 (5 bases). The CDR3 extends over 15 amino acids. Germline CDR1 reads MDHEN; CDR2 reads SYDVKM. Trimming stripped 2 bases from V and 4 bases from J, with 11 bases between. For the CDR3, the DNA is TGTGCCAGCAGTTTAAGTACAGGCCTTAATGAAAAACTGTTTTTT. Encoded protein: CASSLSTGLNEKLFF.

The rearrangement links TRBV5-1 to TRBJ2-1, with D possibly being TRBD2 (7 bases). The CDR3 totals 18 residues. Germline V gene lookup returns CDR1 SGHRS and CDR2 YFSETQ. V lost 0 bases, J lost 5 bases, and 21 bases lay in between. CDR3 nucleotide sequence: TGCGCCAGCAGCTTGGATCCCCCTGGGGGGGGGCAAGACAATGAGCAGTTCTTC. This codes for CASSLDPPGGGQDNEQFF.

The V and J genes are TRBV10-3 and TRBJ1-1; 8 nucleotides match TRBD1. V lost 4 bases and J lost 3; bases outside the gene matches: 16. The CDR3 runs to 18 residues. Looked up from germline, CDR1 is ENHRY and CDR2 is SYGVKD. As DNA, the CDR3 is TGTGCCATCAGTGGAGAAAGATGGGGCGGACAGGGTCACACTGAAGCTTTCTTT. This encodes CAISGERWGGQGHTEAFF.

The chain links TRBV2 to TRBJ2-1; maybe TRBD1 (5 bases). From germline, CDR1 is SNHLY and CDR2 FYNNEI. This CDR3 has 12 residues. With 6 bases removed from V and 5 bases from J, the gap between germline ends came to 8 bases. DNA for the CDR3: TGTGCCAGCAGCCGCAGGGACAATGAGCAGTTCTTC. It is translated as CASSRRDNEQFF.

The genes are TRBV9 and TRBJ2-2; 7 positions agree with TRBD1. Unmatched junction bases numbered 9, after V lost 4 bases and J lost 0 bases. This CDR3 region has 17 residues. Germline V gene data show CDR1 as SGDLS and CDR2 as YYNGEE. This CDR3 reads CASSSPSGGSNTGELFF. The DNA for the CDR3 is TGTGCCAGCAGCTCCCCTTCAGGGGGTTCGAACACCGGGGAGCTGTTTTTT. Variable domain in full (rest from reference TRBV9 and TRBJ2-2): DSGVTQTPKHLITATGQRVTLRCSPRSGDLSVYWYQQSLDQGLQFLIQYYNGEERAKGNILERFSAQQFPDLHSELNLSSLELGDSALYFCASSSPSGGSNTGELFFGEGSRLTVL.

This sequence joins TRBV6-1 and TRBJ2-4, with a tentative D call TRBD1 (6 bases). V dropped 7 bases and J dropped 0 bases, with 10 bases sitting between them. CDR3 size: 14 residues. Germline V gives CDR1 MNHNS, CDR2 SASEGT. CDR3 nucleotides: TGTGCCAGCATGATGACAGGAGCCAAAAACATTCAGTACTTC. Its translation: CASMMTGAKNIQYF.

Details on this clone: At one end, the junction sequence differs from germline, possibly due to a read error. The chain employs TRBV7-9 and TRBJ2-6, with 9 bases lining up with TRBD1. CDR1 SEHNR and CDR2 FQNEAQ come from the germline V gene (reference sequence). This CDR3 region has 18 residues. The CDR3 bases are TGTTCCAGCAGCTTAGTGACAGGGGGGAGTACAGGGGCCAACGTCCTGACTTTC. Translated: CSSSLVTGGSTGANVLTF.

V usage is TRBV9 and J usage is TRBJ2-5, with TRBD1 identical over 9 bases. This CDR3 has 15 residues. The V gene end was trimmed by 3 bases and the J gene end by 4 bases; junction bases not matched to a gene: 7. CDR1 is SGDLS and CDR2 is YYNGEE in the germline V gene. CDR3 bases: TGTGCCAGCAGCGAAGGGACAGGGAAAGGAGAGACCCAGTACTTC. The encoded protein is CASSEGTGKGETQYF. The full variable domain, rest sourced from reference TRBV9 and TRBJ2-5, is DSGVTQTPKHLITATGQRVTLRCSPRSGDLSVYWYQQSLDQGLQFLIQYYNGEERAKGNILERFSAQQFPDLHSELNLSSLELGDSALYFCASSEGTGKGETQYFGPGTRLLVL.

The rearrangement joins TRBV6-5 to TRBJ1-2; perhaps TRBD1 as D (5 bases). This CDR3 comprises 13 residues. Per germline, CDR1 MNHEY and CDR2 SVGAGI. Trimming left V 2 bases short and J 8 bases short, with 12 bases between. The DNA of the CDR3 is TGTGCCAGCAGTTACACGGGACTTTGGGGCTACACCTTC. Translated, it gives CASSYTGLWGYTF.

The chain recombines TRBV15 with TRBJ2-3; 8 bases align to TRBD2. This CDR3 is built from 16 residues. Germline V CDR1 and CDR2: LNHNV, YYDKDF (reference sequence). The V and J ends lost 5 bases and 0 bases, in that order; junction bases with no gene match: 7. CDR3 protein: CATSPGGGRSTDTQYF. In DNA form, the CDR3 reads TGTGCCACCAGCCCCGGGGGGGGGCGTAGCACAGATACGCAGTATTTT.

V gene TRBV6-6 combines with J gene TRBJ1-5; no definite D call. V lost 2 bases and J lost 3, with 11 bases in between. CDR1 and CDR2 from the germline V gene are MNHNY and SVGAGI (reference sequence). CDR3 length: 15 residues. CDR3 protein: CASSYPPGFNQPQHF. Here the CDR3 DNA reads TGTGCCAGCAGTTACCCCCCCGGGTTCAATCAGCCCCAGCATTTT.

This clone was picked up a small number of times. The chain carries TRBV2 and TRBJ1-5; the D gene is possibly TRBD1 (6 bases). Between the trimmed V and J ends, which lost 2 bases and 6 bases, there was a span of 11 bases. Germline CDR1 reads SNHLY; CDR2 reads FYNNEI. There are 14 residues in the CDR3. The CDR3 here is CASSENRDSQPQHF. In DNA form, the CDR3 reads TGTGCCAGCAGTGAAAACAGGGATAGTCAGCCCCAGCATTTT.

This clone was picked up one time. V and J are TRBV2 and TRBJ1-1; no definite D call. V lost 5 bases to trimming and J lost 1 base, with 5 bases between them. The CDR3 has 12 amino acids. Germline values: CDR1 SNHLY, CDR2 FYNNEI. CDR3 amino acids: CASSPGNTEAFF. CDR3 in DNA: TGTGCCAGCAGTCCAGGGAACACTGAAGCTTTCTTT.

J is TRBJ2-7 and V is TRBV18, with 10 bases aligning to TRBD1. With V trimmed by 6 bases and J by 2 bases, 4 bases remained unmatched. CDR1 KGHSH and CDR2 LQKENI come from the germline V gene. This CDR3 has 14 amino acids. Here the CDR3 DNA reads TGTGCCAGCTCCCCCGGGACAGGGGCCTACGAGCAGTACTTC. This translates into CASSPGTGAYEQYF.

There are a few counts of this clone. V gene TRBV25-1 combines with J gene TRBJ2-1, with 9 bases fitting TRBD2. CDR1 MGHDK and CDR2 SYGVNS come from the germline V gene. V shed 6 bases and J 6 bases; nucleotides not matched to a gene: 12. This CDR3 has 16 residues. In nucleotides, the CDR3 is TGTGCCAGCAGGCCGACTAGCGGACAACCCGGCAATGAGCAGTTCTTC. This sequence encodes CASRPTSGQPGNEQFF.

The rearrangement links TRBV5-3 to TRBJ2-7; maybe TRBD2 (6 bases). TRBV5-3 is given ORF status, its function remaining uncertain. The V and J ends lost 2 bases and 1 base respectively, with 10 bases between them. CDR3 length: 14 residues. CDR3 in DNA: TGTGCCAGAAGCTTAGGGCGGGGTTCCTACGAGCAGTACTTC. Translated: CARSLGRGSYEQYF.

The V and J genes are TRBV7-9 and TRBJ2-7; D possibly corresponds to TRBD1 (7 bases). V gave up 2 bases and J gave up 0 bases, with 14 bases separating them. Germline assignment: CDR1 SEHNR and CDR2 FQNEAQ (reference sequence). There are 16 residues in the CDR3. CDR3 loop: CASSLNAGQSSYEQYF. In DNA, the CDR3 is TGTGCCAGCAGCTTAAACGCGGGACAGAGCTCCTACGAGCAGTACTTC. The full variable domain, completed using reference TRBV7-9 and TRBJ2-7, is DTGVSQNPRHKITKRGQNVTFRCDPISEHNRLYWYRQTLGQGPEFLTYFQNEAQLEKSRLLSDRFSAERPKGSFSTLEIQRTEQGDSAMYLCASSLNAGQSSYEQYFGPGTRLTVT.

This clone has just one count. The rearrangement links TRBV4-1 to TRBJ2-5; TRBD1 is a possible D gene (6 bases). CDR1 and CDR2 (germline): MGHRA, YSYEKL. CDR3 length: 15 residues. Trimming cost V 1 base and J 1 base, with 10 bases left between them. CDR3 residues: CASSQGGQFQETQYF. Here the CDR3 DNA reads TGCGCCAGCAGCCAAGGAGGACAGTTCCAAGAGACCCAGTACTTC.

This clone appeared once. The chain uses TRBV9 and TRBJ2-2, with D possibly being TRBD2 (6 bases). The V gene's germline CDR1 is SGDLS and CDR2 YYNGEE. This CDR3 comprises 15 residues. V was trimmed by 0 bases and J by 5 bases, leaving 11 bases between them. For the CDR3, the DNA is TGTGCCAGCAGCGTAGCCGGAAGCGGGACCGGGGAGCTGTTTTTT. Translation gives CASSVAGSGTGELFF. Complete variable domain (other parts from reference TRBV9 and TRBJ2-2): DSGVTQTPKHLITATGQRVTLRCSPRSGDLSVYWYQQSLDQGLQFLIQYYNGEERAKGNILERFSAQQFPDLHSELNLSSLELGDSALYFCASSVAGSGTGELFFGEGSRLTVL.

This clone was counted a single time. This chain links TRBV11-2 with TRBJ2-1; possible D gene TRBD1, 6 bases. The germline V and J ends were trimmed by 1 base and 0 bases, with 16 bases remaining between them. From germline, CDR1 is SGHAT and CDR2 FQNNGV. This CDR3 region has 18 residues. The CDR3 nucleotides are TGTGCCAGCAGCTTAGGTGGGCTGGGGGCAGTCTCCTACAATGAGCAGTTCTTC. Its translation is CASSLGGLGAVSYNEQFF. The full variable domain, its missing parts supplied by reference TRBV11-2 and TRBJ2-1, is EAGVAQSPRYKIIEKRQSVAFWCNPISGHATLYWYQQILGQGPKLLIQFQNNGVVDDSQLPKDRFSAERLKGVDSTLKIQPAKLEDSAVYLCASSLGGLGAVSYNEQFFGPGTRLTVL.

The rearrangement uses TRBV10-3 and TRBJ1-3, with D possibly matching TRBD1 (5 bases). The CDR3 is 13 amino acids. Germline V gene sequence: CDR1 ENHRY, CDR2 SYGVKD. The V gene lost 2 bases and the J gene lost 4 bases, with 6 bases spanning the gap. The CDR3 DNA reads as TGTGCCATCAGTGAGACAGGAGGAAACACCATATATTTT. This translates into CAISETGGNTIYF.

This clone was observed at least ten times. V and J are TRBV7-9 and TRBJ2-1, with 10 bases matching TRBD1. Germline trimming cut 7 bases from V and 4 bases from J; bases unmatched to any gene: 13. In germline, CDR1 is SEHNR, CDR2 FQNEAQ (reference sequence). CDR3 size: 17 residues. CDR3 in amino acids: CASTSSKGGQGYNEQFF. The CDR3, as DNA: TGTGCCAGCACCTCATCAAAGGGGGGACAGGGGTACAATGAGCAGTTCTTC.